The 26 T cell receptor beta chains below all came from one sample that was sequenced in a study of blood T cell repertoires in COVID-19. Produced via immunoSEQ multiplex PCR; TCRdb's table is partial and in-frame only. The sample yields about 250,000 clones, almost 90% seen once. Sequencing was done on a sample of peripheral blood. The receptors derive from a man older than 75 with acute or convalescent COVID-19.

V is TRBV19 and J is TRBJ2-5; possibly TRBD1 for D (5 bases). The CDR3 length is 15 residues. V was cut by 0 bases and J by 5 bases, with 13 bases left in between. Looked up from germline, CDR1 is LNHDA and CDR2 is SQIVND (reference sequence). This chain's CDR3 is CASSIDRVGRETQYF. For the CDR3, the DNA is TGTGCCAGTAGTATAGACAGGGTGGGAAGGGAGACCCAGTACTTC.

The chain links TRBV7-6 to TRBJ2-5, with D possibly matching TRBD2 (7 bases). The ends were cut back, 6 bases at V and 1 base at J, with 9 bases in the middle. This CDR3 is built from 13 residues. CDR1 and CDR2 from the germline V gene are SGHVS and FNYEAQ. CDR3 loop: CASRGGLQETQYF. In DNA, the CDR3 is TGTGCCAGCAGGGGGGGGCTCCAAGAGACCCAGTACTTC. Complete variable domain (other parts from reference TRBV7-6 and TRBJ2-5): GAGVSQSPRYKVTKRGQDVALRCDPISGHVSLYWYRQALGQGPEFLTYFNYEAQQDKSGLPNDRFSAERPEGSISTLTIQRTEQRDSAMYRCASRGGLQETQYFGPGTRLLVL.

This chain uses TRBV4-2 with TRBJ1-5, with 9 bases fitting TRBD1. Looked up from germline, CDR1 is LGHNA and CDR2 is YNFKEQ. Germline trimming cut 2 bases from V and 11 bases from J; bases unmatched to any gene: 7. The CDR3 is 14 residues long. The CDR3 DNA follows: TGTGCCAGCAGCCAATTGGGACAGGGAGGTACCCAGCATTTT. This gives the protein CASSQLGQGGTQHF.

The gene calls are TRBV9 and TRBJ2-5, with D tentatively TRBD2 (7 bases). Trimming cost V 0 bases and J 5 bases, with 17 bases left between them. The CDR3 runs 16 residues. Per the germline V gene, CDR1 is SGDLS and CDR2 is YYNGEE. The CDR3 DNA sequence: TGTGCCAGCAGCGTAGCTGGCGGGGGCCCCGCGGAGACCCAGTACTTC. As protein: CASSVAGGGPAETQYF.

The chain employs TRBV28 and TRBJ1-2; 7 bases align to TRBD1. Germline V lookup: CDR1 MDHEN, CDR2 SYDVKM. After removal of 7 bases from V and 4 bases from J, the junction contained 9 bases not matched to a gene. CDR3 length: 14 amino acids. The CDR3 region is CASNRQGVSYGYTF. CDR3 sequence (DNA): TGTGCCAGCAATCGGCAGGGGGTGAGCTATGGCTACACCTTC.

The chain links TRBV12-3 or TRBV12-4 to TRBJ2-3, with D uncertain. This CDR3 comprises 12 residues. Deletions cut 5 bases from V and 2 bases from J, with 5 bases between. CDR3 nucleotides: TGTGCCAGCAGTGCGTACACAGATACGCAGTATTTT. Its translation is CASSAYTDTQYF.

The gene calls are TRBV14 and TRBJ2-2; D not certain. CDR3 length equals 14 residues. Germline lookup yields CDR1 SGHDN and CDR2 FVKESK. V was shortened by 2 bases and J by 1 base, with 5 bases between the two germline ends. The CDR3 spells CASSQSLNTGELFF. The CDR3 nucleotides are TGTGCCAGCAGCCAATCACTGAACACCGGGGAGCTGTTTTTT. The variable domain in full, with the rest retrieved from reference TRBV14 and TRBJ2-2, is EAGVTQFPSHSVIEKGQTVTLRCDPISGHDNLYWYRRVMGKEIKFLLHFVKESKQDESGMPNNRFLAERTGGTYSTLKVQPAELEDSGVYFCASSQSLNTGELFFGEGSRLTVL.

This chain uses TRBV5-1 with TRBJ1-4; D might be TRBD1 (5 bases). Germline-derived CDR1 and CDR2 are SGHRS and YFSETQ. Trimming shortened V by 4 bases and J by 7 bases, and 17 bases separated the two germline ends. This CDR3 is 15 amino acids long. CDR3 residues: CASSPGTPGVEKLFF. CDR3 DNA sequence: TGCGCCAGCAGCCCCGGGACCCCGGGGGTTGAAAAACTGTTTTTT. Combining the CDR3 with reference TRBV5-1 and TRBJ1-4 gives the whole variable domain KAGVTQTPRYLIKTRGQQVTLSCSPISGHRSVSWYQQTPGQGLQFLFEYFSETQRNKGNFPGRFSGRQFSNSRSEMNVSTLELGDSALYLCASSPGTPGVEKLFFGSGTQLSVL.

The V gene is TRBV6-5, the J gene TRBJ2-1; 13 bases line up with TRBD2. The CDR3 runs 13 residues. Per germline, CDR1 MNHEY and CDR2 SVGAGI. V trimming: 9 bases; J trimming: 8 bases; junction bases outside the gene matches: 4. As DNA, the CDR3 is TGTGCCAGTGACGGACTAGCGGGGGATGAGCAGTTCTTC. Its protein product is CASDGLAGDEQFF.

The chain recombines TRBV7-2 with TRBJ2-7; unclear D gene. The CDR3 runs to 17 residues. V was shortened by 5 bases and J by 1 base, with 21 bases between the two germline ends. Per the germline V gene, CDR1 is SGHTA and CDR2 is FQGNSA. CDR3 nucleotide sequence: TGTGCCAGCAGCCTGCAGGTCCCCCGCAGTGGGTCCTACGAGCAGTACTTC. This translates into CASSLQVPRSGSYEQYF. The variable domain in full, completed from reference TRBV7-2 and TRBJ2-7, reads GAGVSQSPSNKVTEKGKDVELRCDPISGHTALYWYRQSLGQGLEFLIYFQGNSAPDKSGLPSDRFSAERTGGSVSTLTIQRTQQEDSAVYLCASSLQVPRSGSYEQYFGPGTRLTVT.

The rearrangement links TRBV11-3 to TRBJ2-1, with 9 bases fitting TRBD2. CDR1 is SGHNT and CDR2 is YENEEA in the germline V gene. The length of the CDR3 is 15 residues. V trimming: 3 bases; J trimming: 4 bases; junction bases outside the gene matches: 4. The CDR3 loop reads CASSLGLAGYNEQFF. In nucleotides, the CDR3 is TGTGCCAGCAGCTTGGGACTAGCCGGATACAATGAGCAGTTCTTC.

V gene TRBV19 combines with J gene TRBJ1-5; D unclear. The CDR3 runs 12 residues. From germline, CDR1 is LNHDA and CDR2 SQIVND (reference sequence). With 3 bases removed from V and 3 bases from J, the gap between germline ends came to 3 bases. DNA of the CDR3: TGTGCCAGTAGTATCTCCAATCAGCCCCAGCATTTT. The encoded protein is CASSISNQPQHF.

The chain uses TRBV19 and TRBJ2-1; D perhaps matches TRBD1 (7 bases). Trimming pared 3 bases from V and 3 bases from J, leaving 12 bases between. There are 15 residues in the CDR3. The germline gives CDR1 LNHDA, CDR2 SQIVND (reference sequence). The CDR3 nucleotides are TGTGCCAGTAGTATTGGCAGGGGGGACTACAATGAGCAGTTCTTC. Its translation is CASSIGRGDYNEQFF.

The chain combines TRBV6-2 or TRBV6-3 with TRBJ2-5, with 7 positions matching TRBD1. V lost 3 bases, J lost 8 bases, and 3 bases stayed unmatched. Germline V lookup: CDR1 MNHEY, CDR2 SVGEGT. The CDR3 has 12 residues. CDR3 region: CASSYGTATQYF. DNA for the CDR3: TGTGCCAGCAGTTATGGGACAGCAACCCAGTACTTC.

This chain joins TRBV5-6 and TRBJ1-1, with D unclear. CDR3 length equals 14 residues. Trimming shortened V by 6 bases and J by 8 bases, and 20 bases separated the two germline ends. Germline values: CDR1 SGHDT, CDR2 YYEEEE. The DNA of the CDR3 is TGTGCCAGCAACACTATAGACGATAACGCCGAAGCTTTCTTT. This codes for CASNTIDDNAEAFF.

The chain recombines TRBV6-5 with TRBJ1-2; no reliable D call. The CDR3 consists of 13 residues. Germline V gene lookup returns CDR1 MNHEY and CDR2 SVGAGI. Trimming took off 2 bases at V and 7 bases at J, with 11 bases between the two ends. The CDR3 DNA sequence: TGTGCCAGCAGTTACGATGTTAGTAGTGGCTACACCTTC. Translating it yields CASSYDVSSGYTF.

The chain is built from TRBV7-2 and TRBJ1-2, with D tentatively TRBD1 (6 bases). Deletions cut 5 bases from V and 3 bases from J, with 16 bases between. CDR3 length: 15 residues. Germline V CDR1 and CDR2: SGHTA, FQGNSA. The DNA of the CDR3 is TGTGCCAGCAGCGTGATATTAGGGGGGGACTATGGCTACACCTTC. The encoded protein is CASSVILGGDYGYTF. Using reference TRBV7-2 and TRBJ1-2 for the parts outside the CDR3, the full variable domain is GAGVSQSPSNKVTEKGKDVELRCDPISGHTALYWYRQSLGQGLEFLIYFQGNSAPDKSGLPSDRFSAERTGGSVSTLTIQRTQQEDSAVYLCASSVILGGDYGYTFGSGTRLTVV.

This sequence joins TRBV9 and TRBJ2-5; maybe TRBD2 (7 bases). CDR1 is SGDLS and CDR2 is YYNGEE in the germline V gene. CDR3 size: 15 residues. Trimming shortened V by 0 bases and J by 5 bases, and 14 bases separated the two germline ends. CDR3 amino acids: CASSVAGGPGETQYF. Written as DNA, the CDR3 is TGTGCCAGCAGCGTAGCCGGGGGGCCAGGGGAGACCCAGTACTTC.

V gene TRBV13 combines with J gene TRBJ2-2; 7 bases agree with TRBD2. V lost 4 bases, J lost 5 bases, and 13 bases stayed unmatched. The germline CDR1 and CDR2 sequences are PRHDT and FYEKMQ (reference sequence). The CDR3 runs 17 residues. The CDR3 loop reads CASSSTWLRERTGELFF. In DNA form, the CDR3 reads TGTGCCAGCAGCTCTACCTGGCTGCGGGAGAGGACCGGGGAGCTGTTTTTT. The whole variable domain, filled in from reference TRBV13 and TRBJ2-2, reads AAGVIQSPRHLIKEKRETATLKCYPIPRHDTVYWYQQGPGQDPQFLISFYEKMQSDKGSIPDRFSAQQFSDYHSELNMSSLELGDSALYFCASSSTWLRERTGELFFGEGSRLTVL.

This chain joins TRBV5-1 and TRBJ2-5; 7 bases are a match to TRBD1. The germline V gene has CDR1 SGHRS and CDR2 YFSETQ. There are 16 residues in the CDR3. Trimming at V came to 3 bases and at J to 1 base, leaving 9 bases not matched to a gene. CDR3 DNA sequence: TGCGCCAGCAGCTCGGAAATAAGGACAGGCCAAGAGACCCAGTACTTC. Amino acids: CASSSEIRTGQETQYF.

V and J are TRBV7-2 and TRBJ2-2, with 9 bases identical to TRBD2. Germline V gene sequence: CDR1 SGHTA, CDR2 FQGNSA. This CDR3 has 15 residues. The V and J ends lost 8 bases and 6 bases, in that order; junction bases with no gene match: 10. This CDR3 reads CASRLGVAGAGELFF. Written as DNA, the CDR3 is TGTGCCAGCCGCCTCGGAGTAGCGGGAGCCGGGGAGCTGTTTTTT. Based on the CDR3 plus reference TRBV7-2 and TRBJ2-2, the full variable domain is GAGVSQSPSNKVTEKGKDVELRCDPISGHTALYWYRQSLGQGLEFLIYFQGNSAPDKSGLPSDRFSAERTGGSVSTLTIQRTQQEDSAVYLCASRLGVAGAGELFFGEGSRLTVL.

The CDR3 spells CASIPWTGHAYEQYF. CDR3 coding DNA: TGTGCCAGCATCCCTTGGACAGGGCACGCTTACGAGCAGTACTTC. The chain is built from TRBV7-8 and TRBJ2-7, with TRBD1 matching over 8 bases. Germline V lookup: CDR1 SGHVS, CDR2 FQNEAQ. There are 15 residues in the CDR3. V lost 7 bases and J lost 4; bases outside the gene matches: 12.

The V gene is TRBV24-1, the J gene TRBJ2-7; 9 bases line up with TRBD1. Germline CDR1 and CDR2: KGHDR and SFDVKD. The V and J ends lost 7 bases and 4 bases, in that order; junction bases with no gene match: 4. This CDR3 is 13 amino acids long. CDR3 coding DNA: TGTGCCACCAGGAGGACAGGGGAATACGAGCAGTACTTC. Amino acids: CATRRTGEYEQYF.

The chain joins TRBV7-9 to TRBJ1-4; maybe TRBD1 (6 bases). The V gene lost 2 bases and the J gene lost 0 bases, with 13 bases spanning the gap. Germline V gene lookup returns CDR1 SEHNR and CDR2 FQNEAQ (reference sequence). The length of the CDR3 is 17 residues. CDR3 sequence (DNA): TGTGCCAGCAGCTTAACGACAGGCGATACAACTAATGAAAAACTGTTTTTT. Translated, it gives CASSLTTGDTTNEKLFF.

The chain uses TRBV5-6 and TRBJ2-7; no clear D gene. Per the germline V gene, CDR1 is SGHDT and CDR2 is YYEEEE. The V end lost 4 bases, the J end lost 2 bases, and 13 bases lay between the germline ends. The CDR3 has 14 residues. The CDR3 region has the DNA TGTGCCAGCAGCATTCCAGGTAACCCCTACGAGCAGTACTTC. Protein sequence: CASSIPGNPYEQYF.

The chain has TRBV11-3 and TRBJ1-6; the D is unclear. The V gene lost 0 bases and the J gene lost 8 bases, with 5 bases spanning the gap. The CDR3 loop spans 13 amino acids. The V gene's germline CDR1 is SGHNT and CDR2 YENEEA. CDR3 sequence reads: CASSLDRDSPLHF. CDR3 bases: TGTGCCAGCAGCTTAGATCGGGATTCACCCCTCCACTTT.